Following are 27 T cell receptor beta chains from one sample sequenced in a study of T-cell reconstitution after alpha-beta-depleted transplantation in children. Researchers prepared the TCRbeta library using unique molecular identifiers, the study reports. TCRdb redid the calling of the PCR reads with MiXCR, one entry per CDR3 protein. Among 15,000 to 20,000 distinct CDR3 sequences listed, about 5% were seen once. Sequenced here: PBMCs, sampled before TCRalphabeta/CD19-depleted stem cell transplant. Receptors originate from a boy aged 5 to 17 with acute lymphoblastic leukemia, due to receive a stem cell transplant.

This clonotype was found many times. The V gene is TRBV14, the J gene TRBJ2-1, with 12 bases matching TRBD2. This CDR3 has 17 residues. After removal of 4 bases from V and 4 bases from J, the junction contained 8 bases not matched to a gene. CDR1 is SGHDN, CDR2 FVKESK, per germline. CDR3 DNA sequence: TGTGCCAGCAGCCGAAAGGCTAGCGGGAGGGGTTACAATGAGCAGTTCTTC. The encoded protein is CASSRKASGRGYNEQFF.

This clonotype was picked up many times. The chain joins TRBV24-1 to TRBJ1-2, with a weak D call TRBD1 (6 bases). With 7 bases removed from V and 5 bases from J, the gap between germline ends came to 10 bases. The CDR3 extends over 12 amino acids. Germline values: CDR1 KGHDR, CDR2 SFDVKD. The CDR3 loop is CATSQGSYGYTF. CDR3 nucleotides: TGTGCCACCAGCCAGGGGAGTTATGGCTACACCTTC.

This clonotype has a count of ten or more. CDR3 region: CASSLAPRGYNSPLHF. In DNA, the CDR3 is TGTGCCAGCAGCTTAGCGCCCCGAGGGTATAATTCACCCCTCCACTTT. The chain joins TRBV7-2 to TRBJ1-6; D unresolved. The V end lost 0 bases, the J end lost 4 bases, and 10 bases lay between the germline ends. Looked up from germline, CDR1 is SGHTA and CDR2 is FQGNSA. The CDR3 runs 16 residues. The full variable domain, rest sourced from reference TRBV7-2 and TRBJ1-6, is GAGVSQSPSNKVTEKGKDVELRCDPISGHTALYWYRQSLGQGLEFLIYFQGNSAPDKSGLPSDRFSAERTGGSVSTLTIQRTQQEDSAVYLCASSLAPRGYNSPLHFGNGTRLTVT.

This clonotype was observed many times. V usage is TRBV20-1 and J usage is TRBJ2-7; 12 positions match TRBD2. Germline V gene data show CDR1 as DFQATT and CDR2 as SNEGSKA (reference sequence). V gave up 6 bases and J gave up 7 bases; unmatched junction bases: 10. This CDR3 spans 14 amino acids. The CDR3 sequence is CSATRLAGAEEQYF. CDR3 sequence (DNA): TGCAGTGCCACCCGACTAGCGGGAGCTGAAGAGCAGTACTTC.

This clonotype was found many times. The rearrangement links TRBV12-3 or TRBV12-4 to TRBJ1-1; the D is unclear. CDR3 length equals 15 residues. V lost 1 base to trimming and J lost 3 bases, with 12 bases between them. This CDR3 reads CASSLGVIHDTEAFF. The CDR3, as DNA: TGTGCCAGCAGTTTAGGGGTCATACATGACACTGAAGCTTTCTTT.

In this sample, this clonotype turned up many times. This rearrangement joins TRBV20-1 to TRBJ1-5, with no clear D. Germline V gene sequence: CDR1 DFQATT, CDR2 SNEGSKA (reference sequence). V was trimmed by 3 bases and J by 4 bases, leaving 16 bases between them. The CDR3 is made up of 15 amino acids. The CDR3 DNA reads as TGCAGTGCTAGGTTGAGCCAGGCTACGAATCAGCCCCAGCATTTT. Amino acid sequence: CSARLSQATNQPQHF.

This clonotype occurred many times. V is TRBV18 and J is TRBJ2-3; D might be TRBD2 (6 bases). V gave up 6 bases and J gave up 1 base, with 11 bases separating them. The germline CDR1 and CDR2 sequences are KGHSH and LQKENI. This CDR3 has 14 residues. The CDR3 DNA reads TGTGCCAGCTCGCCGGGACTTCGCACAGATACGCAGTATTTT. Its protein is CASSPGLRTDTQYF.

This clonotype was seen at least ten times. The rearrangement joins TRBV20-1 to TRBJ2-7; 14 nucleotides align to TRBD2. J was trimmed by 5 bases and V by 0 bases; bases with no gene match: 6. Germline V gene sequence: CDR1 DFQATT, CDR2 SNEGSKA (reference sequence). The CDR3 loop spans 16 amino acids. The CDR3, as DNA: TGCAGTGCTAGAGATCGGACTAGCGGGAGGAGGGACGAGCAGTACTTC. It translates to CSARDRTSGRRDEQYF.

The table lists this clonotype with many counts. V and J are TRBV12-3 or TRBV12-4 and TRBJ1-5, with D uncertain. The CDR3 contains 12 residues. The V gene lost 3 bases and the J gene lost 15 bases, with 15 bases spanning the gap. Written as DNA, the CDR3 is TGTGCCAGCAGTTTCTTCGGTGCGCTGCCGCATTTT. It yields the protein CASSFFGALPHF.

This clonotype was seen repeatedly, ten times or more. The rearrangement links TRBV6-6 to TRBJ1-2, with D possibly matching TRBD1 (5 bases). CDR1 and CDR2 from the germline V gene are MNHNY and SVGAGI (reference sequence). With 4 bases removed from V and 8 bases from J, the gap between germline ends came to 17 bases. The CDR3 has 14 residues. The CDR3 protein is CASSSPVQGRGYTF. The CDR3 bases are TGTGCCAGCAGTTCCCCCGTGCAGGGTCGGGGCTACACCTTC.

The sample holds one count of this clonotype. Germline is not matched at one junction end, which may reflect a read error. The chain joins TRBV10-3 to TRBJ1-3, with TRBD1 as a possible D gene (6 bases). Looked up from germline, CDR1 is ENHRY and CDR2 is SYGVKD. This CDR3 region has 14 residues. CDR3 region: CAFSFRGSGNTIYF. The DNA for the CDR3 is TGTGCCTTCAGTTTTAGGGGGTCTGGAAACACCATATATTTT.

By proportion, this clonotype is medium-sized. The rearrangement links TRBV3-1 to TRBJ2-7; TRBD1 matches 7 bases. Per the germline V gene, CDR1 is LGHDT and CDR2 is YNNKEL (reference sequence). The CDR3 sequence is 14 residues long. V was clipped by 4 bases and J by 2 bases; unmatched bases: 5. The CDR3, as DNA: TGTGCCAGCAGCCCCGGGGACAGCACCTACGAGCAGTACTTC. This gives the protein CASSPGDSTYEQYF.

This clonotype has at least ten counts. V is TRBV20-1 and J is TRBJ2-3; D may be TRBD1 (6 bases). Deletions cut 5 bases from V and 5 bases from J, with 17 bases between. The CDR3 consists of 14 residues. Germline V gene lookup returns CDR1 DFQATT and CDR2 SNEGSKA (reference sequence). The CDR3 is CSAPPGGVKDTQYF. CDR3 DNA sequence: TGCAGTGCTCCCCCTGGGGGCGTCAAAGATACGCAGTATTTT.

This chain connects TRBV10-3 to TRBJ2-5; TRBD2 aligns across 7 bases. Germline V gene data show CDR1 as ENHRY and CDR2 as SYGVKD. This CDR3 is 15 amino acids long. V trimming: 0 bases; J trimming: 3 bases; junction bases outside the gene matches: 4. CDR3 region: CAISESSGGEETQYF. CDR3 bases: TGTGCCATCAGTGAGTCCTCGGGGGGTGAAGAGACCCAGTACTTC.

This clonotype was detected ten times or more. This chain connects TRBV5-6 to TRBJ2-7, with D perhaps TRBD2 (5 bases). CDR1 SGHDT and CDR2 YYEEEE come from the germline V gene. The CDR3 has 13 residues. V was cut by 0 bases and J by 5 bases, with 9 bases left in between. The chain's CDR3 is CASSLAQRDEQYF. The CDR3 DNA reads TGTGCCAGCAGCTTGGCCCAGAGGGACGAGCAGTACTTC.

This clonotype was found many times. The gene calls are TRBV12-5 and TRBJ1-4, with D tentatively TRBD1 (5 bases). Trimming cost V 2 bases and J 7 bases, with 14 bases left between them. The CDR3 is 15 residues long. Germline lookup yields CDR1 LGHNT and CDR2 FRNRAP. The CDR3 bases are TGTGCTAGTGGTTTGTTGACAGACGGGGGTGAAAAACTGTTTTTT. Its protein is CASGLLTDGGEKLFF.

This clonotype was observed a few times. The chain links TRBV20-1 to TRBJ2-3, with D possibly matching TRBD2 (7 bases). V lost 6 bases to trimming and J lost 1 base, with 17 bases between them. CDR3 length equals 15 residues. Germline loops: CDR1 DFQATT, CDR2 SNEGSKA (reference sequence). CDR3 nucleotides: TGCAGTGCAGGGGGGGCTAGCGCCCGCACAGATACGCAGTATTTT. The encoded protein is CSAGGASARTDTQYF.

By share, this clonotype ranks as medium-sized. The chain combines TRBV10-3 with TRBJ1-4; tentatively, D is TRBD1 (5 bases). The CDR3 is 14 residues long. The germline V gene encodes CDR1 ENHRY and CDR2 SYGVKD. V shed 10 bases and J shed 0 bases, with 12 bases lying between them. The CDR3 sequence: CASRQSSTNEKLFF. CDR3 in DNA: TGTGCCAGTCGACAGAGCTCAACTAATGAAAAACTGTTTTTT.

Judged by abundance, this clonotype is medium-sized. CDR3 sequence (DNA): TGTGCCAGCAGCCGCAGCAAGCAAGTCTCCTACAATGAGCAGTTCTTC. It codes for CASSRSKQVSYNEQFF. The rearrangement uses TRBV4-2 and TRBJ2-1; D gene uncertain. Germline V gene sequence: CDR1 LGHNA, CDR2 YNFKEQ. V gave up 4 bases and J gave up 0 bases, with 13 bases separating them. The CDR3 consists of 16 residues.

This clonotype showed up many times. The CDR3 DNA is TGTGCCAGCAGTGAGTTTGCCGGCAGTATACAAGAGACCCAGTACTTC. Translated: CASSEFAGSIQETQYF. The chain joins TRBV25-1 to TRBJ2-5; D is unclear. V was trimmed by 3 bases and J by 2 bases, leaving 16 bases between them. The CDR3 totals 16 residues. CDR1 and CDR2 from the germline V gene are MGHDK and SYGVNS.

This clonotype has at least ten counts. V and J are TRBV20-1 and TRBJ1-4, with 7 bases aligning to TRBD1. From germline, CDR1 is DFQATT and CDR2 SNEGSKA (reference sequence). With 6 bases clipped from V and 7 bases from J, the junction kept 11 bases outside the gene matches. The CDR3 has 14 amino acids. This chain's CDR3 is CSAITGALAEKLFF. The DNA for the CDR3 is TGCAGTGCGATTACAGGGGCGCTGGCTGAAAAACTGTTTTTT.

The chain uses TRBV11-3 and TRBJ2-1; no clear D gene. V gave up 1 base and J gave up 5 bases, with 9 bases separating them. Germline lookup yields CDR1 SGHNT and CDR2 YENEEA. The CDR3 spans 14 residues. This CDR3 reads CASSLGAAHNEQFF. CDR3 nucleotides: TGTGCCAGCAGCTTAGGGGCGGCCCACAATGAGCAGTTCTTC.

This clonotype was counted at least ten times. The V gene is TRBV6-5, the J gene TRBJ1-3; no definite D call. This CDR3 has 16 residues. Trimming left V 0 bases short and J 3 bases short, with 12 bases between. From germline, CDR1 is MNHEY and CDR2 SVGAGI. The CDR3, as DNA: TGTGCCAGCAGTTACTCGATGTCTCCCGATGGAAACACCATATATTTT. It codes for CASSYSMSPDGNTIYF.

This clonotype was observed at least ten times. The chain links TRBV2 to TRBJ1-1; D uncertain. The CDR3 is made up of 14 amino acids. CDR1 is SNHLY, CDR2 FYNNEI, per germline. V dropped 7 bases and J dropped 0 bases, with 12 bases sitting between them. The CDR3 protein is CASMGGIMNTEAFF. The CDR3 nucleotides are TGTGCCAGCATGGGTGGAATCATGAACACTGAAGCTTTCTTT.

This clonotype is medium-sized by share. V and J are TRBV5-1 and TRBJ2-2, with D perhaps given as TRBD1 or TRBD2 (5 bases each). The CDR3 is 16 residues long. Germline CDR1 is SGHRS and CDR2 is YFSETQ. Trimming took off 1 base at V and 3 bases at J, with 13 bases between the two ends. DNA of the CDR3: TGCGCCAGCAGCTTGCCAGGGACCTCCGACACCGGGGAGCTGTTTTTT. Protein product: CASSLPGTSDTGELFF.

This clonotype is medium-sized within its sample. This rearrangement joins TRBV11-2 to TRBJ1-3; D gene ambiguous. The CDR3 is made up of 13 amino acids. The germline V and J ends were trimmed by 4 bases and 2 bases, with 6 bases remaining between them. Germline values: CDR1 SGHAT, CDR2 FQNNGV. This chain's CDR3 is CASSSWTGNTIYF. In DNA form, the CDR3 reads TGTGCCAGCAGCTCGTGGACTGGAAACACCATATATTTT.

Many counts were recorded for this clonotype. The rearrangement joins TRBV4-3 to TRBJ2-6, with 8 bases identical to TRBD2. Germline CDR1 and CDR2: LGHNA and YSLEER. Trimming at V came to 1 base and at J to 0 bases, leaving 5 bases not matched to a gene. The CDR3 loop spans 18 amino acids. CDR3 sequence: CASSQAPGGFSGANVLTF. The CDR3 nucleotides read TGCGCCAGCAGCCAAGCCCCGGGGGGGTTCTCTGGGGCCAACGTCCTGACTTTC.